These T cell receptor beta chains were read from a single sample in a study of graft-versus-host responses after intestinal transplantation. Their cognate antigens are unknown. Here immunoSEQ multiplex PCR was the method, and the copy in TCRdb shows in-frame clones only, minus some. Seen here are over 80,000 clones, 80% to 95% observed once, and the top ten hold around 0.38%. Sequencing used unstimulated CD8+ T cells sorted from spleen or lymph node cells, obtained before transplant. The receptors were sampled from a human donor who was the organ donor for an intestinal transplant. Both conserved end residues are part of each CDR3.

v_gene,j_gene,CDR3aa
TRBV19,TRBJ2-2,CASAADTGELFF
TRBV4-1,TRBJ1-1,CASSQPETGLGTEAFF
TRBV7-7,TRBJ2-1,CASSSGTSGYNEQFF
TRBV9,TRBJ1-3,CASSVYGQAGNTIYF
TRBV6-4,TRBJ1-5,CASSPRPGNNQPQHF
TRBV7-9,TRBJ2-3,CATPDFKFEDTQYF
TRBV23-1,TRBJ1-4,CASSQSRARREKLFF
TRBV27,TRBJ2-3,CASSFLGGLAGDRTDTQYF
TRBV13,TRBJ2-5,CASSLGLQETQYF
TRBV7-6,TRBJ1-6,CASSLGPGQGGYSPLHF
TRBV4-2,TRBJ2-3,CASSQGTSGPGGDTQYF
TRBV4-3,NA,CASSHPGGYEQYF
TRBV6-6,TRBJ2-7,CASSYGRVWLSEQYF
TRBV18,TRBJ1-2,CASSPPVGQPNYGYTF
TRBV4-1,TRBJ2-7,CASSQDPTYEQYF
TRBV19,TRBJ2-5,CASSIVGGVQETQYF
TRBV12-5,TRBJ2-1,CASGSPMGASYNEQFF
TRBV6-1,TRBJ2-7,CASSEEIWRVEALYEQYF
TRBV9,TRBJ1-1,CASSAMDRGTTEAFF
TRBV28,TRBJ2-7,CASGVDSRQGSYEQYF
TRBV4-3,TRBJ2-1,CASSRLGRLADEQFF
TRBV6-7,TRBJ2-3,CARTHSITPPDTQYF
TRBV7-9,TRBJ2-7,CASSGRADEQYF
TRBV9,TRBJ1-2,CASSVAGQGGYGYTF
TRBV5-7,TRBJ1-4,CASSLPGQGDEKLFF
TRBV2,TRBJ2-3,CASSESVNTQYF
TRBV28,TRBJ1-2,CASSFRGTLYGYTF
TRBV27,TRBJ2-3,CASSLVRVRTDTQYF
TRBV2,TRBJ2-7,CATQGQAYAFTYEQYF
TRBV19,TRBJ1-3,CASSWGNSGNTIYF
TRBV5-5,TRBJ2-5,CASSFIGTFETQYF
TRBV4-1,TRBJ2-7,CASSQDWPGGSYEQYF
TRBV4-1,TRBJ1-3,CASSQVIPGQGPGNTIYF
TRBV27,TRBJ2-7,CASSLRGRVDEQYF
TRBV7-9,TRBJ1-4,CASSSSGQGTTNEKLFF
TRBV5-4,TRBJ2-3,CASSGTSKADTQYF
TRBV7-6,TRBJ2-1,CASSLGRTGKKEQFF
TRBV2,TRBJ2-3,CASNRPQGTGTDTQYF
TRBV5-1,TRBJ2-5,CASSEGLATQETQYF
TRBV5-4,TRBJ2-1,CASSLYTEQFF
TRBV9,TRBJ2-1,CASSVRLAGGSSSYNEQFF
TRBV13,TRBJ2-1,CASSFRGRGNWNEQFF
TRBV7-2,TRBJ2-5,CASSQDRGFQETQYF
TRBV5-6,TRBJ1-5,CASSLAPGQGSNQPQHF
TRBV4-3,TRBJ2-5,CASSQEWRVQETQYF
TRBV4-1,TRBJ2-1,CASSQGPAGGHSSYNEQFF
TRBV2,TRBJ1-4,CASSGTGGRVKLFF
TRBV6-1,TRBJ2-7,CASSHRYYEQYF
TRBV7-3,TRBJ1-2,CASSPGQGVNYGYTF
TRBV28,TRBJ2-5,CASSLNRGRETQYF
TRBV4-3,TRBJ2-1,CASSQDRLAGGLRIF
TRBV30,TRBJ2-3,CAWSVLGLTSTDTQYF
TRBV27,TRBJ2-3,CASSELPRTDTQYF
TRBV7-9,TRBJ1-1,CASSLHRPNTEAFF
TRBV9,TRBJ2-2,CASSVSLAGGTNTGELFF